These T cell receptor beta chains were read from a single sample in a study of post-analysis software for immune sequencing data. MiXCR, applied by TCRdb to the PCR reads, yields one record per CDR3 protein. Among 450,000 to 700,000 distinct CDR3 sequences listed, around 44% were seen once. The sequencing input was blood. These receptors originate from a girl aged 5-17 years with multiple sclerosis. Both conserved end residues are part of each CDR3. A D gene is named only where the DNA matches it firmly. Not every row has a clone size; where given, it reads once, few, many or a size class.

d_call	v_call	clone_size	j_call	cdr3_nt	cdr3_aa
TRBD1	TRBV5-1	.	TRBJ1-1	TGCGCCAGCAGCTTGCGCACAGGGGCGGACACTGAAGCTTTCTTT	CASSLRTGADTEAFF
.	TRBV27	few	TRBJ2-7	TGTGCCAGCAGTTTATCGATTCTAGTCTCCTACGAGCAGTACTTC	CASSLSILVSYEQYF
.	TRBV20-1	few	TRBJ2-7	TGCAGTGCTAGCGGACTACGGGGCGAGCAGTACTTC	CSASGLRGEQYF
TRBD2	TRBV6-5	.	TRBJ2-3	TGTGCCAGCAGGCGGGAGGGCCTGACAGATACGCAGTATTTT	CASRREGLTDTQYF
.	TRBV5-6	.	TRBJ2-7	TGTGCCAGCAGCTTCGGATTAGGACAGACCTACGAGCAGTACTTC	CASSFGLGQTYEQYF
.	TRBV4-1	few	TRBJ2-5	TGCGCCAGCAGCCAGCGGGCGGGGACCCTTCAAGAGACCCAGTACTTC	CASSQRAGTLQETQYF
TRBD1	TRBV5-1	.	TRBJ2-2	TGCGCCAGCAGCCCAGGACAGGACACCGGGGAGCTGTTTTTT	CASSPGQDTGELFF
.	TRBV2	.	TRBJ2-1	TGTGCCAGCAGTGAAGAAGGAAGGAATGAGCAGTTCTTC	CASSEEGRNEQFF
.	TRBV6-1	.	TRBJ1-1	TGTGCCAGCAGTGAATATACAGGGAACACTGAAGCTTTCTTT	CASSEYTGNTEAFF
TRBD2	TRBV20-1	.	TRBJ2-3	TGCAGTGCACCACTAGCGGGAGGGCCCCGGGATACGCAGTATTTT	CSAPLAGGPRDTQYF
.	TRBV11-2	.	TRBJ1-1	TGTGCCAGCAGCTCTCGATGGGATAACACTGAAGCTTTCTTT	CASSSRWDNTEAFF
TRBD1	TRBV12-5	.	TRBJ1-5	TGTGCTAGTGGGCAGGAGGACAGGGAGCCCCAGCATTTT	CASGQEDREPQHF
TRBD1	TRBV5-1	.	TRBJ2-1	TGCGCCAGCAGCGGCCCGGGACAGGGTGGTGAGCAGTTCTTC	CASSGPGQGGEQFF
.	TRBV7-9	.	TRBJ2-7	TGTGCCAGCAGCTTAAGTAGCTCCTGGTACGAGCAGTACTTC	CASSLSSSWYEQYF
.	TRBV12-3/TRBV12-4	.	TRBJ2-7	TGTGCCAGCACCCCAATGGGCTCCTACGAGCAGTACTTC	CASTPMGSYEQYF
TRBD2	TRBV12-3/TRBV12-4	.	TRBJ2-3	TGTGCCAGCAGCTTCTCTAGCGGGCTGACAGATACGCAGTATTTT	CASSFSSGLTDTQYF
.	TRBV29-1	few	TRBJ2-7	TGCAGCATTGGCGGCACGACCTACGAGCAGTACTTC	CSIGGTTYEQYF
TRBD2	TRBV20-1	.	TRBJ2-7	TGCAGTGCCCGGGACTACACTTACGAGCAGTACTTC	CSARDYTYEQYF
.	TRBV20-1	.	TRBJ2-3	TGCAGAGTGCACCCCCAGTATTTT	CRVHPQYF
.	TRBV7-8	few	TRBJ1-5	TGTGCCAGCAGCTCGGTTAGATTGGCTAGCAATCAGCCCCAGCATTTT	CASSSVRLASNQPQHF
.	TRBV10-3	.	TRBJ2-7	TGTGCCATCAGCCAGGGGTTGTGGTGGGAATACGAGCAGTACTTC	CAISQGLWWEYEQYF
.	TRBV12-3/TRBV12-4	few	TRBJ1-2	TGTGCCAGCAGTTTAGGGCCCGCCCAGGGGTACACCTTC	CASSLGPAQGYTF
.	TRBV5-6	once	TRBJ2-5	TGTGCCAGCAGGCTCAGGGGGGACACTATGGAGCAGTACTTC	CASRLRGDTMEQYF
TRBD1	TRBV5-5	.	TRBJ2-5	TGTGCCAGCAGCTTGGGGGACAGGGGGGTCGAGACCCAGTACTTC	CASSLGDRGVETQYF
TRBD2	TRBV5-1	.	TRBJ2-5	TGCGCCAGCAGCAGACTAGCGGTTCGAGGGGAGACCCAGTACTTC	CASSRLAVRGETQYF
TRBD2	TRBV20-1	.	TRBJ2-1	TGCAGTGCCCTTGGGGCTAGCGGGAGGAATGAGCAGTTCTTC	CSALGASGRNEQFF
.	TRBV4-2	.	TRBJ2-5	TGTGCCAGCAGCCAGGTCTGGCGGGGGCTTCAAGAGACCCAGTACTTC	CASSQVWRGLQETQYF
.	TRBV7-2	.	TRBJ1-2	TGTGCCAGCAGCTCTGACTACGAGGGGTTCTATGGCTACACCTTC	CASSSDYEGFYGYTF
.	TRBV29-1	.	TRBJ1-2	TGCAGCGTTGCGTTCCAGGGACGCGGCTACACCTTC	CSVAFQGRGYTF
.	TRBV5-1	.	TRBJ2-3	TGCGCCAGCAGCTTGGTAGGTAGCGGCACAGATACGCAGTATTTT	CASSLVGSGTDTQYF
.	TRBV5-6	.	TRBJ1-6	TGTGCCAGCTTCAAAACGGGAAATTCACCCCTCCACTTT	CASFKTGNSPLHF
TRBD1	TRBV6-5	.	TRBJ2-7	TGTGCCAGCAGTTACGAAGCCGGGACAGGGAGGCAGTACTTC	CASSYEAGTGRQYF
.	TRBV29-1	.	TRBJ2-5	TGCAGCGTTGAAGGAGGAGCGGTACAAGAGACCCAGTACTTC	CSVEGGAVQETQYF
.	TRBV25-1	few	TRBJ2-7	TGTGCCAGCACCGGAGGGCTCTCCTACGAGCAGTACTTC	CASTGGLSYEQYF
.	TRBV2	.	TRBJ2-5	TGTGCCAGCAGTGTAACACCCTGGATGGAGACCCAGTACTTC	CASSVTPWMETQYF
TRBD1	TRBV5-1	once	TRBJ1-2	TGCGCCAGCAGGCGGGACAGCGAGCTATGGGGCTACACCTTC	CASRRDSELWGYTF
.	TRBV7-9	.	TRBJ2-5	TGTGCCAGCCCGCGCGGGATGGTCCAAGAGACCCAGTACTTC	CASPRGMVQETQYF
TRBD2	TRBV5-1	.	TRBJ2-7	TGCGCCAGCAGAGCAACTAGCGGGAGGACCATCTACGAGCAGTACTTC	CASRATSGRTIYEQYF
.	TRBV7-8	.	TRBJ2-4	TGTGCCAGCAGCCCCAGGGGCGAAAACATTCAGTACTTC	CASSPRGENIQYF
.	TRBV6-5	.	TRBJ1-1	TGTGCCAGCATCTCAGGGCGTGAAGCTTTCTTT	CASISGREAFF
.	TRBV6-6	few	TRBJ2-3	TGTGCCAGCAGTTACGGCAGGGGTGGGGATACGCAGTATTTT	CASSYGRGGDTQYF
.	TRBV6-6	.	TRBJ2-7	TGTGCCAGCAGTTACCCCTCCGGCGAGCAGTACTTC	CASSYPSGEQYF
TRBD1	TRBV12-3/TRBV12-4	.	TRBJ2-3	TGTGCCAGCAGCGAGGGACAGGGGTTTCGGGATACGCAGTATTTT	CASSEGQGFRDTQYF
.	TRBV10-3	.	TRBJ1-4	TGTGCCACGGGATTTACTAATGAAAAACTGTTTTTT	CATGFTNEKLFF
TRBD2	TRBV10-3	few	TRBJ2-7	TGTGCCATTCTAGCGGACATACTCGTGGGTGGCGAGCAGTACTTC	CAILADILVGGEQYF
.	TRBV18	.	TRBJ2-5	TGTGCCAGCTCACCACCTTTGCAGTCCCCAGAGTCCGAGACCCAGTACTTC	CASSPPLQSPESETQYF
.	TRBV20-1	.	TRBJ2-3	TGCAGTGCTAGAGGGTCCGGAGGGAGCAGAGGTACGCAGTATTTT	CSARGSGGSRGTQYF
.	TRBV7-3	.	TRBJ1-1	TGTGCCAGCAGCCCCCAAGCGGGGACTGAAGCTTTCTTT	CASSPQAGTEAFF
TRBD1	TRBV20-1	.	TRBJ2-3	TGCAGTGCTAGGGGAGGACAGGGGGCGATGGTCGGCACAGATACGCAGTATTTT	CSARGGQGAMVGTDTQYF
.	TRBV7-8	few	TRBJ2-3	TGTGCCAGCAGCTTCGAGTCCGCGACAGATACGCAGTATTTT	CASSFESATDTQYF
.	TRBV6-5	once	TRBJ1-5	TGTGCCAGCAGTTACCCGGAGGGGCCCCAGCATTTT	CASSYPEGPQHF
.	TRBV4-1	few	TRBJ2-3	TGCGCCAGCAGCAACGCGGGCGGGGGCACAGATACGCAGTATTTT	CASSNAGGGTDTQYF
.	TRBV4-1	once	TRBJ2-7	TGCGCCAGCAGCCATGACAGCTACGAGCAGTACTTC	CASSHDSYEQYF
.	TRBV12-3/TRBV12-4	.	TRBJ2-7	TGTGCCAGCAGTCATGACACCTACGAGCAGTACTTC	CASSHDTYEQYF